The rows below give T cell receptor beta chains drawn from one sample of a study of tumor-infiltrating lymphocytes in primary liver carcinoma. TCRdb processed the multiplex PCR reads anew with MiXCR; each CDR3 protein has one entry. This sample has 84,000 or so distinct CDR3 sequences, with over 60% found just once. Specimen: liver tumor tissue from sampling region 1. These receptors were taken from a man aged 35-49 years with primary liver carcinoma and hepatitis B virus infection. Each CDR3 is given with its conserved first and last residue. D genes are given only for firm matches. Rows give clone size only sometimes, using once, few, many, or a class for an expanded clone.

J gene,clone size,D gene,V gene,CDR3 DNA,CDR3 protein
TRBJ2-7,.,TRBD2,TRBV4-1,TGCACCAGCAGCCGGGACTACAACTACAAGCAGTACTTC,CTSSRDYNYKQYF
TRBJ2-7,many,.,TRBV11-2,TGTGCCAGCAGCTCTAACAGGAACTCCTACGAGCAGTACTTC,CASSSNRNSYEQYF
TRBJ1-1,.,.,TRBV12-3/TRBV12-4,TGTGCCAGCAGCCTAGCCCATATTAGCACTGAAGCATTCTTT,CASSLAHISTEAFF
TRBJ1-1,few,.,TRBV10-1,TGCACCAGCAGTCTGGCAGAGAACACTGAAGCTTTCTTT,CTSSLAENTEAFF
TRBJ2-1,.,.,TRBV12-3/TRBV12-4,TGTGCCAGCTGTTTCGCTGGTTACTCCGACAATGAGCACTTCTTC,CASCFAGYSDNEHFF
TRBJ2-2,.,.,TRBV7-9,TGTGCCGGCAGCTTAGTCATTCAGACCGGGAAGCTGTTTTTT,CAGSLVIQTGKLFF
TRBJ2-7,.,.,TRBV14,TGTGCCAGCAGCCAAGGGACCTGCTACGACCAGTACTTC,CASSQGTCYDQYF
TRBJ1-2,.,.,TRBV6-2/TRBV6-3,TGTGCCAACAGTTCACTCTGGAGTAATTATGGCTACACCTTC,CANSSLWSNYGYTF
TRBJ1-2,.,.,TRBV29-1,TGCAGCGTTGAGACAGACACTTATGGCTACACCTTC,CSVETDTYGYTF
TRBJ2-1,.,TRBD1,TRBV29-1,TGCAGCATCAGGACAGGGGGATACAACGAGCAGTTCTTC,CSIRTGGYNEQFF
TRBJ2-1,once,TRBD2,TRBV4-2,TGTGCCAGCAACCAACAGGCTAGCGGGGACAATGAGCAGTTCTTC,CASNQQASGDNEQFF
TRBJ2-2,.,TRBD1,TRBV11-2,TGTGCCATGGGACAGGGGAACAGCGGGGAGCTGTTGTTT,CAMGQGNSGELLF
TRBJ1-2,.,.,TRBV29-1,TGCAGCGTTGGGTTAGACAGTGACAATGGCTACACCTTC,CSVGLDSDNGYTF
TRBJ2-7,.,.,TRBV6-1,TGTGCCAGCACCCATAGTGGGAGTGAAGGCGAGCAGTACTTC,CASTHSGSEGEQYF
TRBJ2-3,.,.,TRBV6-5,TGTGCCAGCAGTTCCCAGGCTCCAGACAGGCAGTATTTT,CASSSQAPDRQYF
TRBJ2-5,many,.,TRBV4-2,TGTGCCAGCAGCCAAGATATTTCAGGGGCTATCGGGGAGACCCAGTACTTC,CASSQDISGAIGETQYF
TRBJ2-3,.,TRBD1,TRBV6-1,TGTACCAGCAGTGTGCGACAGGGACCTGCTGAGGATACGCAGTATTTT,CTSSVRQGPAEDTQYF
TRBJ2-3,.,.,TRBV10-3,TGTGCCATCAGTAAGGACAGCCCTGGCACAGATTCGCGGTATTTT,CAISKDSPGTDSRYF
TRBJ1-1,.,TRBD1,TRBV7-9,TGTACCAGCAGCCCCAGGGGGAATACTGAAGCTTTCTTT,CTSSPRGNTEAFF
TRBJ1-5,.,.,TRBV4-1,TGTGCCAGCAGCCAAGATGGAGGGAGCAGTCAGCCCCAGCATTTT,CASSQDGGSSQPQHF
TRBJ1-2,.,.,TRBV5-5,TGTGCCAGCAGTTTTTCACAGGGAGGAGGAGGCTACACCTTC,CASSFSQGGGGYTF
TRBJ2-7,many,TRBD2,TRBV5-6,TGTGCCAGCGGCTTGAGGTACCAAGCGGGGGAGCAGTACTTC,CASGLRYQAGEQYF
TRBJ2-5,.,TRBD2,TRBV12-3/TRBV12-4,TGTGCCAGCAAGCGGGAGGTGTGGGTGACCCTGTACTTC,CASKREVWVTLYF
TRBJ2-3,.,.,TRBV7-3,TGTGCCAGCAGCTTATATGAGGGGGGCACAGATACGCAGTATTTT,CASSLYEGGTDTQYF
TRBJ2-1,.,TRBD2,TRBV11-1,TGTGCCAGCAGTCTGGGACTAACGGGAGAAGTTGACAATGAGCATTACTTC,CASSLGLTGEVDNEHYF
TRBJ2-2,.,.,TRBV19,TGTACCAGTAGTCCGCTACCGAACACCGGGGAGCTGTTTTTT,CTSSPLPNTGELFF
TRBJ2-3,.,.,TRBV2,TGTGCCAGCAAGATTGGCACAGATATGCAGTATTTT,CASKIGTDMQYF
TRBJ2-3,.,.,TRBV4-2,TGTGCCAGTAGCCAAGCCCCCCAGACCACATATACGCAGTATTTT,CASSQAPQTTYTQYF
TRBJ2-7,many,.,TRBV30,TGTGCCTGGAGTCCCGGTCATGCGGGCGGGCACTACGAGCAGTACTTC,CAWSPGHAGGHYEQYF
TRBJ2-7,.,.,TRBV29-1,TGCAGCGACGGGGAGTCCTACGAGCAATACTTC,CSDGESYEQYF
TRBJ2-1,once,.,TRBV19,TGTGCCAGTAGTAGTGACGGTTCCTACAATGAGCAGTTCTTC,CASSSDGSYNEQFF